This is a list of T cell receptor beta chains from one sample in a study of OX40 agonist ivuxolimab in advanced cancers. Produced via immunoSEQ multiplex PCR; TCRdb's table is partial and in-frame only. The data contain around 18,000 clones, 87% of them singletons. Sample: CD4+ or CD8+ T cells sorted from blood, taken in a trial of the OX40 agonist ivuxolimab. Receptors were obtained from an adult with an advanced solid tumor such as melanoma, head and neck, liver or kidney cancer. The CDR3 runs from the conserved cysteine through the conserved F or W. Each record gives: clone size, D gene, J gene, V gene, CDR3 DNA, CDR3 protein. A D gene is named only where the DNA matches it firmly. Not all rows give a size; the values are once, few, many and, for expanded clones, a class.

>NA|TRBD2|TRBJ2-7|TRBV5-1
TGCGCCAGCAGGGTAGCGGGAGGGAGAAACGAGCAGTACTTC
CASRVAGGRNEQYF
>once|NA|TRBJ2-2|TRBV11-1
TGTGCCAGCAGCCTTACTAGAGCCGGGGAGCTGTTTTTT
CASSLTRAGELFF
>NA|TRBD2|TRBJ2-1|TRBV30
TGTGCCTGGAGTCGCAGCGGGAGGGTCTTAAATGAGCAGTTCTTC
CAWSRSGRVLNEQFF
>once|NA|TRBJ1-5|TRBV28
TGTGCCAGCAGTTACGCGGGTATCGGCAATCAGCCCCAGCATTTT
CASSYAGIGNQPQHF
>NA|NA|TRBJ1-2|TRBV7-2
TGTGCCAGCAGCGGTTGGGACGGAACCTTCTATGGCTACACCTTC
CASSGWDGTFYGYTF
>NA|NA|TRBJ2-1|TRBV28
TGTGCCAGCTCCCGTACTGTTGTGGGTTTCAATGAGCAGTTCTTC
CASSRTVVGFNEQFF
>few|NA|TRBJ1-4|TRBV7-9
TGTGCCAGCAGCTTGTCGGGTGGCGGGGAAAAACTGTTTTTT
CASSLSGGGEKLFF
>NA|NA|TRBJ1-2|TRBV23-1
TGCGCCAGCAGGGCCTGTGGGGTCGGCGGCTACACCTTC
CASRACGVGGYTF
>NA|TRBD1|TRBJ1-2|TRBV27
TGTGCCAGCAGTCGCCAACCGGGACAGGGGAACTATGGCTACACCTTC
CASSRQPGQGNYGYTF
>once|NA|TRBJ1-2|TRBV30
TGTGCGGAGGGGGACGGCTACACCTTC
CAEGDGYTF
>NA|NA|TRBJ2-1|TRBV5-1
TGCGCCAGCAGCTTGGGCAGGGGTATCTACAATGAGCAGTTCTTC
CASSLGRGIYNEQFF
>NA|NA|TRBJ1-1|TRBV9
TGTGCCAGCAGCCGCAGCAACACTGAAGCTTTCTTT
CASSRSNTEAFF
>NA|NA|TRBJ2-1|TRBV7-3
TGTGCCAGTGAGGGGGAGGGCGGGAATGAGCAGTTCTTC
CASEGEGGNEQFF
>once|NA|TRBJ1-1|TRBV11-2
TGTGCCAGCAGCTTAGTTGCAGGGATGAACACTGAAGCTTTCTTT
CASSLVAGMNTEAFF
>NA|NA|TRBJ1-5|TRBV27
TGTGCCAGCAGTTTATCGGCCAGCAATCAGCCCCAGCATTTT
CASSLSASNQPQHF
>NA|NA|TRBJ1-5|TRBV6-5
TGTGCCAGCAGTTTGGTCAGCAATCAGCCCCAGCATTTT
CASSLVSNQPQHF
>NA|NA|TRBJ1-1|TRBV5-6
TGTGCCAGCAGTTCCGTCAACGCGGGCACTGAAGCTTTCTTT
CASSSVNAGTEAFF
>NA|NA|TRBJ2-7|TRBV4-1
TGCGCCAGCAGCCAAACGTCAGACTACGAGCAGTACTTC
CASSQTSDYEQYF
>NA|NA|TRBJ2-7|TRBV21-1
TGTGCCAGCAGCACCCCGACCGGGACCGCGAATTACGAGCAGTACTTC
CASSTPTGTANYEQYF
>NA|TRBD2|TRBJ2-5|TRBV10-3
TGTGCCATAGCGGGAGTAGGGGAGACCCAGTACTTC
CAIAGVGETQYF
>NA|TRBD2|TRBJ2-5|TRBV19
TGTGCCAGCAGGACTAGCGGGGTCCAAGAGACCCAGTACTTC
CASRTSGVQETQYF
>NA|TRBD1|TRBJ2-3|TRBV30
TGTGCCTGGAGTGTAATAGGGGGCCCAGATACGCAGTATTTT
CAWSVIGGPDTQYF
>NA|NA|TRBJ1-1|TRBV14
TGTGCCAGCAGCCAAGTAGGGACAGAAGCTTTCTTT
CASSQVGTEAFF
>NA|NA|TRBJ2-3|TRBV7-3
TGTGCCAGCAGCTTAATCTCTGCGGGGGATACGCAGTATTTT
CASSLISAGDTQYF
>NA|NA|TRBJ2-6|TRBV30
TGTGCCTTTCGGGAAACTGGGGCCAACGTCCTGACTTTC
CAFRETGANVLTF
>NA|NA|TRBJ2-7|TRBV6-6
TGTGCCAGCAGTTACATAGGCAGCTCCTACGAGCAGTACTTC
CASSYIGSSYEQYF
>NA|NA|TRBJ1-3|TRBV6-6
TGTGCCAGCAGTTATGGAGGTGAAAACACCATATATTTT
CASSYGGENTIYF
>NA|NA|TRBJ1-6|TRBV7-9
TGTGCCGGGGGACGCTCCTATAATTCACCCCTCCACTTT
CAGGRSYNSPLHF
>NA|TRBD1|TRBJ2-7|TRBV27
TGTGCCAGCAGTTTATTTTTAGGGGGCGACGAGCAGTACTTC
CASSLFLGGDEQYF
>medium-sized|NA|TRBJ2-7|TRBV5-6
TGTGCCAGCAGCCTAAGCTCCTACGAGCAGTACTTC
CASSLSSYEQYF
>NA|NA|TRBJ2-7|TRBV21-1
TGTGCCAGCAGCACAAAACACACTAGCAGCTACGAGCAGTACTTC
CASSTKHTSSYEQYF
>NA|NA|TRBJ2-2|TRBV7-2
TGTGCCAGCAGCTTAAGGGGGAACACCGGGGAGCTGTTTTTT
CASSLRGNTGELFF
>NA|NA|TRBJ2-1|TRBV4-3
TGCGCCAGCAGCCAAGATCTGAGCCTAGCGAGCTACAATGAGCAGTTCTTC
CASSQDLSLASYNEQFF
>NA|NA|TRBJ1-2|TRBV23-1
TGCGCCAGCTTCCCCACTTGGGGGGCCGCTTCTGGCTACACCTTC
CASFPTWGAASGYTF
>NA|NA|TRBJ2-7|TRBV28
TGCGCCAGCAGGTCGGGTCGCGGAACCGACCCATCCTACGAGCAGTACTTC
CASRSGRGTDPSYEQYF
>once|TRBD1|TRBJ2-7|TRBV6-1
TGTGCCAGCAGTGAACCCCCCAGGGGGCACTACGAGCAGTACTTC
CASSEPPRGHYEQYF
>NA|TRBD1|TRBJ2-3|TRBV6-6
TGTGCCAGCAGTTTGACAGGGACAGATACGCAGTATTTT
CASSLTGTDTQYF
>NA|TRBD1|TRBJ1-4|TRBV5-1
TGCGCCAGCAGCTTGGCCAACAGGGGGCGGACTAATGAAAAACTGTTTTTT
CASSLANRGRTNEKLFF
>NA|NA|TRBJ1-2|TRBV4-1
TGCGCCAGCAGCCAAGCTTCGACCTCCGCTAACTATGGCTACACCTTC
CASSQASTSANYGYTF
>NA|TRBD2|TRBJ2-3|TRBV9
TGTGCCAGCAGCGTAGAGTTAGCGGGAGGAGACACAGATACGCAGTATTTT
CASSVELAGGDTDTQYF
>NA|NA|TRBJ2-5|TRBV30
TGTGCAGCAGACAGACAAGAGACCCAGTACTTC
CAADRQETQYF
>NA|TRBD1|TRBJ1-4|TRBV5-1
TGCGCCAGCAGCTTGGGGACAGGGATTGGTGAAAAACTGTTTTTT
CASSLGTGIGEKLFF